This TCR beta chain comes out of a study of blood T cell repertoires in COVID-19. Study-level information: Sources were T cells, B-cell-depleted T cells, or PBMCs; the material itself was cDNA or gDNA.

Here immunoSEQ multiplex PCR was the method, and the copy in TCRdb shows in-frame clones only, minus some. The repertoire holds a few hundred thousand clones, about 90% seen once, with 2.1% in the top ten. The CDR3 sequence is 16 residues long. Looked up from germline, CDR1 is KGHSH and CDR2 is LQKENI. Trimming cost V 3 bases and J 4 bases; bases outside gene matches: 4. The genes are TRBV18 and TRBJ1-3, with 12 bases aligning to TRBD1. This sequence originates from a woman in her sixties with COVID-19, enrolled during active disease. Sequencing was performed on peripheral blood. CDR3 protein: CASSPGQGAPGNTIYF. The CDR3 nucleotides read TGTGCCAGCTCACCGGGACAGGGGGCGCCCGGAAACACCATATATTTT.